Each of the 26 T cell receptor beta chains below was sequenced from the same sample in a study of CD8+CD57+ T cells in acquired aplastic anemia. Genomic DNA was employed as the template in profiling TCR beta VDJ and CDR3. MiXCR, run by TCRdb on the reads, gives a single entry per CDR3 protein. Of around 400,000 distinct CDR3 sequences listed, under 80% are singletons. Input material: sorted CD4+, CD8+, or CD8+CD57+ T cells (not recorded which) from PBMCs. These receptor sequences come from a human donor in good health, serving as a control.

This clonotype was recorded many times. The chain combines TRBV12-3 or TRBV12-4 with TRBJ2-5; D is ambiguous. The V end was cut by 3 bases, the J end by 5 bases, with 19 bases between. CDR3 length: 16 residues. Here the CDR3 DNA reads TGTGCCAGCAGTTTTGGTTTGGCTAGTCTTTTGGAGACCCAGTACTTC. This translates into CASSFGLASLLETQYF.

J is TRBJ1-1 and V is TRBV20-1; maybe TRBD1 (5 bases). The CDR3 is 13 residues long. CDR1 is DFQATT, CDR2 SNEGSKA, per germline (reference sequence). CDR3 nucleotide sequence: TGCACTACTAGCCAACGGGGGATCGCTGAAGCTTTCTTT. Residues: CTTSQRGIAEAFF.

About this clonotype itself: The junction departs from the called germline gene at one end, perhaps through a read error. The chain couples TRBV19 to TRBJ1-3; no clear D gene. Germline V gene data show CDR1 as LNHDA and CDR2 as SQIVND (reference sequence). CDR3 length: 14 residues. In DNA, the CDR3 is TGTGCCAGTAGTAGAGAGTGGACTGGATTCACCATATACTTT. The encoded protein is CASSREWTGFTIYF. Drawing the rest from reference TRBV19 and TRBJ1-3, the complete variable domain is DGGITQSPKYLFRKEGQNVTLSCEQNLNHDAMYWYRQDPGQGLRLIYYSQIVNDFQKGDIAEGYSVSREKKESFPLTVTSAQKNPTAFYLCASSREWTGFTIYFGEGSWLTVV.

V gene TRBV10-3 combines with J gene TRBJ1-2; a weak D match, TRBD1 (5 bases). Germline lookup yields CDR1 ENHRY and CDR2 SYGVKD. The V gene lost 6 bases and the J gene lost 7 bases, with 15 bases spanning the gap. The CDR3 sequence is 13 residues long. The CDR3 nucleotides are TGTGCCATCAGGGAGGCGGGGGACTCTGGCTACACCTTC. This codes for CAIREAGDSGYTF.

This chain joins TRBV19 and TRBJ1-2; 10 positions agree with TRBD1. Unmatched junction bases numbered 6, after V lost 6 bases and J lost 5 bases. This CDR3 is built from 14 residues. Germline CDR1 is LNHDA and CDR2 is SQIVND (reference sequence). The chain's CDR3 is CASRPTGGRYGYTF. DNA for the CDR3: TGTGCCAGTAGACCGACAGGGGGCCGGTATGGCTACACCTTC.

The V call is TRBV7-2, the J call TRBJ1-5; possible D gene TRBD1, 6 bases. Germline CDR1 reads SGHTA; CDR2 reads FQGNSA. There are 15 residues in the CDR3. V was clipped by 0 bases and J by 12 bases, with 18 bases between them. In nucleotides, the CDR3 is TGTGCCAGCAGCTTAGCGACAGGCCCTGCACACCTCCAGCATTTT. This codes for CASSLATGPAHLQHF.

Concerning this clonotype itself: The CDR3 does not end in the conserved phenylalanine or tryptophan, so this is likely a read error. The limits of the CDR3 on the DNA are not certain, so only TCRdb's listed CDR3 is given. The chain carries TRBV7-2 and TRBJ2-5; the table's D call TRBD1 went unverified against the DNA. CDR1 SGHTA and CDR2 FQGNSA come from the germline V gene. The CDR3 numbers 13 amino acids, ends counted. The CDR3 protein is CASSFGTGRDEFY.

On this clonotype: A read error may be the cause here, since a much bigger clone is one base away. The chain uses TRBV6-5 and TRBJ2-7; D gene unclear. Per the germline V gene, CDR1 is MNHEY and CDR2 is SVGAGI. The CDR3 extends over 15 amino acids. Trimming removed 6 bases at V and 2 bases at J, with 17 bases between. The CDR3 DNA reads as TGTGCCAGCAGCCAAGCTCACGGGCCCCCCTACGAGCAGTACTTC. Encoded protein: CASSQAHGPPYEQYF.

V is TRBV7-8 and J is TRBJ2-2, with D perhaps TRBD2 (5 bases). This CDR3 has 15 residues. The V gene lost 5 bases and the J gene lost 9 bases, with 19 bases spanning the gap. CDR1 and CDR2 (germline): SGHVS, FQNEAQ. CDR3 sequence: CASSREGRITRELFF. CDR3 DNA sequence: TGTGCCAGCAGCCGCGAGGGTCGTATAACCAGGGAGCTGTTTTTT.

This clonotype was seen ten or more times. This chain connects TRBV19 to TRBJ1-2; 10 bases are a match to TRBD1. This CDR3 is 14 amino acids long. V trimming: 4 bases; J trimming: 6 bases; junction bases outside the gene matches: 5. Germline V lookup: CDR1 LNHDA, CDR2 SQIVND (reference sequence). CDR3 region: CASSSPGTGDGYTF. For the CDR3, the DNA is TGTGCCAGTAGTAGTCCCGGGACAGGGGATGGCTACACCTTC.

Comments on this clonotype: A junction end diverges from the germline sequence, so it may reflect a read error. The rearrangement links TRBV6-6 to TRBJ1-1; D is perhaps TRBD1 (6 bases). Germline V gene lookup returns CDR1 MNHNY and CDR2 SVGAGI (reference sequence). There are 16 residues in the CDR3. The CDR3 spells CATLRRDTDGYTEAFF. The CDR3 DNA reads as TGCGCCACCCTGAGGAGGGACACCGATGGGTACACTGAAGCTTTCTTT.

This clonotype showed up just once. The V gene is TRBV10-1, the J gene TRBJ1-5; weak D call: TRBD1 (6 bases). Per the germline V gene, CDR1 is WNHNN and CDR2 is SYGVQD (reference sequence). This CDR3 spans 13 amino acids. Trimming shortened V by 5 bases and J by 6 bases, and 11 bases separated the two germline ends. CDR3 sequence: CASSPGGAQPQHF. The CDR3 DNA sequence: TGCGCCAGCAGTCCGGGGGGCGCTCAGCCCCAGCATTTT.

This sequence joins TRBV7-2 and TRBJ1-6; the D gene is possibly TRBD1 (5 bases). V dropped 0 bases and J dropped 7 bases, with 13 bases sitting between them. The germline gives CDR1 SGHTA, CDR2 FQGNSA. There are 16 residues in the CDR3. CDR3 loop: CASSLARGWYNSPLHF. The CDR3 DNA reads as TGTGCCAGCAGCTTAGCAAGGGGATGGTACAATTCACCCCTCCACTTT.

On this clonotype itself: The junction departs from the called germline gene at one end, perhaps through a read error. The CDR3 bases are TGTGCCACCAGCAGAGTTCTGGCGGGCTACGAGTTGTACTTC. This encodes CATSRVLAGYELYF. The gene calls are TRBV7-9 and TRBJ2-7; TRBD2 is a possible D gene (5 bases). Germline V gene lookup returns CDR1 SEHNR and CDR2 FQNEAQ (reference sequence). The CDR3 runs to 14 residues.

This clonotype was seen a handful of times. The rearrangement joins TRBV4-3 to TRBJ2-1, with TRBD2 identical over 11 bases. The V and J ends lost 0 bases and 4 bases, in that order; junction bases with no gene match: 5. Germline CDR1 LGHNA, CDR2 YSLEER. The CDR3 loop spans 17 amino acids. CDR3 in DNA: TGCGCCAGCAGCCAAGATCTGTCTAGCGGGGGGTACAATGAGCAGTTCTTC. Residues: CASSQDLSSGGYNEQFF.

This clonotype appeared many times. The rearrangement links TRBV6-2 or TRBV6-3 to TRBJ1-2; D not resolved. V was shortened by 8 bases and J by 8 bases, with 18 bases between the two germline ends. The CDR3 spans 13 residues. Germline V gene lookup returns CDR1 MNHEY and CDR2 SVGEGT. The CDR3 coding sequence is TGTGCCAGCGGAACTGGGGATGTAGGCGGCTACACCTTC. Residues: CASGTGDVGGYTF.

The chain combines TRBV7-3 with TRBJ2-1; TRBD2 matches 9 bases. Germline V gives CDR1 SGHTA, CDR2 FQGTGA. This CDR3 contains 15 residues. Trimming removed 2 bases from V and 10 bases from J; junction bases left unmatched: 9. The CDR3 nucleotides are TGTGCCAGCAGCTTAGGTGCGGGGGGGCCGGGCGAGCAGTTCTTC. Protein: CASSLGAGGPGEQFF.

This clonotype has ten or more counts. This rearrangement joins TRBV6-1 to TRBJ1-1, with D tentatively TRBD1 (6 bases). V was cut by 6 bases and J by 4 bases, with 21 bases left in between. The CDR3 loop spans 16 amino acids. Germline V gives CDR1 MNHNS, CDR2 SASEGT. The CDR3 spells CASSRGGGMVSTEAFF. CDR3 nucleotides: TGTGCCAGCAGCCGAGGGGGGGGCATGGTTAGCACTGAAGCTTTCTTT.

Concerning this clonotype itself: The junction departs from germline at one end; a sequencing error may be responsible. V gene TRBV9 combines with J gene TRBJ2-5; tentative D call: TRBD1 (5 bases). Germline values: CDR1 SGDLS, CDR2 YYNGEE. This CDR3 is 13 amino acids long. CDR3 region: CASSVTATKEKLF. DNA for the CDR3: TGTGCCAGCAGCGTGACAGCAACTAAGGAAAAACTCTTC.

Turning to this clonotype: A much larger clone lies a single base off, so this may be a read error. The V gene is TRBV4-3, the J gene TRBJ1-4; 11 bases agree with TRBD1. The CDR3 length is 16 residues. The trim removed 3 bases at V and 4 bases at J, leaving 4 bases unmatched. Germline V gene lookup returns CDR1 LGHNA and CDR2 YSLEER. This CDR3 reads CASSQRTGGGNEKLFF. CDR3 sequence (DNA): TGCGCCAGCAGCCAGAGGACAGGGGGCGGTAATGAAAAACTGTTTTTT.

Concerning this clonotype itself: This may come from a read error, since a much larger clone is one base off. The rearrangement links TRBV7-9 to TRBJ2-5; 9 bases are shared with TRBD1. This CDR3 has 16 amino acids. In germline, CDR1 is SEHNR, CDR2 FQNEAQ (reference sequence). The J segment lost 5 bases and the V segment lost 5 bases, leaving 12 bases of the junction unmatched. CDR3 amino acids: CASSPKGDRAHETQYF. CDR3 coding DNA: TGTGCCAGCAGCCCTAAAGGGGACAGGGCCCACGAGACCCAGTACTTC.

This clonotype came up a few times. The genes are TRBV5-5 and TRBJ2-7; D may be TRBD2 (6 bases). This CDR3 contains 15 residues. Trimming took off 5 bases at V and 0 bases at J, with 15 bases between the two ends. Germline V gives CDR1 SGHKS, CDR2 YYEKEE (reference sequence). The CDR3 protein is CASSRGWPSSYEQYF. In DNA, the CDR3 is TGTGCCAGCAGTCGGGGGTGGCCTAGCTCCTACGAGCAGTACTTC.

The CDR3 here is CATSRDPGVGVGYTF. The CDR3 nucleotides read TGTGCCACCAGCAGAGATCCTGGGGTCGGGGTTGGCTACACCTTC. The chain recombines TRBV15 with TRBJ1-2; the D is unclear. This CDR3 has 15 amino acids. Germline V gives CDR1 LNHNV, CDR2 YYDKDF (reference sequence). Trimming removed 0 bases from V and 7 bases from J, with 15 bases in between.

Remarks on this clonotype: It is unclear where the CDR3 begins or ends on the DNA, so no DNA is shown, and the CDR3 is as TCRdb lists it. The chain uses TRBV19 and TRBJ2-1; the listed D gene, TRBD2, was not tested against the DNA. The CDR3 has 14 amino acids, counting both end residues. CDR1 is LNHDA, CDR2 SQIVND, per germline (reference sequence). The CDR3 sequence: CASKVGGGNNKEFF.

The chain joins TRBV2 to TRBJ2-4; possible D gene TRBD2, 7 bases. CDR1 is SNHLY and CDR2 is FYNNEI in the germline V gene. The V end was cut by 4 bases, the J end by 2 bases, with 12 bases between. This CDR3 contains 15 residues. The CDR3 DNA is TGTGCCAGCAGTGGGGGGGGCGGGACCAAAAACATTCAGTACTTC. Encoded protein: CASSGGGGTKNIQYF.

Notes on this clonotype: A much bigger clone sits one base away, suggesting this may be a read error. The chain employs TRBV13 and TRBJ2-1; perhaps D is TRBD1 or TRBD2 (6 bases each). This CDR3 has 12 amino acids. CDR1 PRHDT and CDR2 FYEKMQ come from the germline V gene (reference sequence). The chain's CDR3 is CASSPPGGNQIF. CDR3 bases: TGTGCCAGCAGCCCCCCCGGGGGCAACCAGATCTTC.